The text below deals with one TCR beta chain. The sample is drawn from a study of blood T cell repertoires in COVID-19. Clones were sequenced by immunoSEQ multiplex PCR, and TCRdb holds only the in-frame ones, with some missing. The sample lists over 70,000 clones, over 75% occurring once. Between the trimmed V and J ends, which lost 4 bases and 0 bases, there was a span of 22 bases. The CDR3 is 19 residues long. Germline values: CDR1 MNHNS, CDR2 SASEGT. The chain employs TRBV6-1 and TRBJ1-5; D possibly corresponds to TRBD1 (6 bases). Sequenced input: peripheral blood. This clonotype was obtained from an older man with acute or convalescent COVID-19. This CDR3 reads CASSGPPRGWGGSNQPQHF. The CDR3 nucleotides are TGTGCCAGCAGTGGCCCCCCGAGGGGGTGGGGTGGTAGCAATCAGCCCCAGCATTTT.